This T cell receptor (beta chain) was captured by sequencing in a study of regulatory T cells in long-lasting Graves disease. Germline V gives CDR1 SEHNR, CDR2 FQNEAQ (reference sequence). Germline trimming cut 5 bases from V and 3 bases from J; bases unmatched to any gene: 13. This CDR3 is built from 17 residues. Libraries of TCR beta came from iRepertoire HTBI primers plus Arm-PCR of CDR3 regions. One entry per CDR3 protein, called by TCRdb with MiXCR from the multiplex PCR reads. The profile covers roughly 500,000 distinct CDR3 sequences, with less than 15% appearing a single time and approximately 15% taken by the ten largest. General study findings and limits: Those with persistent Graves' had less TCR diversity than newly diagnosed patients. The study found TRBV28, TRBJ1-2 and TRBJ2-5 favored in persistent disease.

This clonotype was recorded a few times. Its antigen is unidentified. Regarding time point: newly diagnosed GD, antithyroid drugs for less than 3 months. Generation of the TCR library employed RNA extracted from PBMCs. This sample also appeared in a second study, on T cells in Graves' hyperthyroidism and ophthalmopathy. That paper states: Ophthalmopathy was predicted by the model a median of around 5.9 months ahead of onset.

V and J are TRBV7-9 and TRBJ2-1, with 7 bases aligning to TRBD1. Sequencing used peripheral blood mononuclear cells (PBMCs), obtained at new diagnosis, from a patient treated with antithyroid drugs. This sequence was found in a woman in her 50s with Graves disease. For the CDR3, the DNA is TGTGCCAGCAGCAGAAAAAAAGGGACAGTTAACTACAATGAGCAGTTCTTC. Amino acids: CASSRKKGTVNYNEQFF.